The 27 T cell receptor beta chains below all came from one sample that was sequenced in a study of blood T cells in healthy people across ages. The use of a sample-barcoded 5' primer and a J-beta primer mix characterized a second PCR of about 6 to 12 cycles. TCRdb independently ran MiXCR on the 5' RACE reads; one entry per CDR3 protein. The sample lists under 2 million distinct CDR3 sequences; roughly 32% were seen once. The specimen sequenced was blood. These receptors were obtained from a woman in her thirties in good health.

The chain links TRBV9 to TRBJ2-7; 16 positions match TRBD2. Per the germline V gene, CDR1 is SGDLS and CDR2 is YYNGEE. This CDR3 contains 15 residues. J gave up 7 bases and V 3 bases, and 4 bases lay outside the gene matches. The CDR3 sequence is CASSGGTSGGGEQYF. The CDR3, as DNA: TGTGCCAGCAGCGGAGGGACTAGCGGGGGGGGAGAGCAGTACTTC. The whole variable domain, remainder taken from reference TRBV9 and TRBJ2-7, is DSGVTQTPKHLITATGQRVTLRCSPRSGDLSVYWYQQSLDQGLQFLIQYYNGEERAKGNILERFSAQQFPDLHSELNLSSLELGDSALYFCASSGGTSGGGEQYFGPGTRLTVT.

The chain combines TRBV20-1 with TRBJ2-7; 8 positions agree with TRBD1. The germline V gene has CDR1 DFQATT and CDR2 SNEGSKA (reference sequence). The CDR3 spans 13 residues. V lost 4 bases, J lost 0 bases, and 2 bases stayed unmatched. The chain's CDR3 is CSATGQDSYEQYF. In DNA form, the CDR3 reads TGCAGTGCTACGGGACAGGACTCCTACGAGCAGTACTTC.

In its sample, this clonotype was seen many times. The rearrangement uses TRBV4-1 and TRBJ2-5, with D unclear. The CDR3 has 14 amino acids. Between the trimmed V and J ends, which lost 4 bases and 1 base, there was a span of 10 bases. The germline gives CDR1 MGHRA, CDR2 YSYEKL. CDR3: CASSPQPPQETQYF. In DNA, the CDR3 is TGCGCCAGCAGCCCACAGCCGCCCCAAGAGACCCAGTACTTC.

This sequence joins TRBV11-2 and TRBJ2-7, with TRBD2 as a possible D gene (7 bases). Germline V lookup: CDR1 SGHAT, CDR2 FQNNGV. The ends were cut back, 5 bases at V and 1 base at J, with 21 bases in the middle. The CDR3 is 17 residues long. DNA of the CDR3: TGTGCCAGCAGCCCGACGTTTCGCGGGGGCGGGTCCTACGAGCAGTACTTC. This gives the protein CASSPTFRGGGSYEQYF.

This clonotype was seen a few times. V gene TRBV15 combines with J gene TRBJ2-7; D ambiguous. The V end was cut by 2 bases, the J end by 3 bases, with 11 bases between. From germline, CDR1 is LNHNV and CDR2 YYDKDF (reference sequence). The CDR3 sequence is 14 residues long. Here the CDR3 reads CATSRSPPGYEQYF. As DNA, the CDR3 is TGTGCCACCAGCAGATCCCCCCCTGGCTACGAGCAGTACTTC.

A note on this clonotype: This sequence may be a read error, since a much larger clone differs from it by one base. The chain recombines TRBV12-3 or TRBV12-4 with TRBJ2-7, with 8 bases that match TRBD2. CDR3 size: 15 residues. The CDR3 sequence: CASSLSGTYSCEQYF. The DNA of the CDR3 is TGTGCCAGCAGTCTTAGCGGGACCTACTCCTGCGAGCAGTACTTC.

V gene TRBV11-2 combines with J gene TRBJ2-1; 9 bases fit TRBD2. The CDR3 has 16 residues. Trimming at V came to 0 bases and at J to 12 bases, leaving 12 bases not matched to a gene. The germline V gene encodes CDR1 SGHAT and CDR2 FQNNGV. The CDR3 coding sequence is TGTGCCAGCAGCTTAGAAATTGGCGGGGGGGCCTTGGGGCAGTTCTTC. This sequence encodes CASSLEIGGGALGQFF.

The chain uses TRBV5-1 and TRBJ2-5; 8 positions match TRBD2. CDR1 and CDR2 (germline): SGHRS, YFSETQ. CDR3 length equals 17 residues. Trimming took 0 bases from V and 4 from J; bases not matched to a gene: 11. The CDR3 bases are TGCGCCAGCAGCTTGGGAGGCTCAGCGGGAGTGGGAGAGACCCAGTACTTC. Protein: CASSLGGSAGVGETQYF.

The rearrangement joins TRBV27 to TRBJ1-2, with TRBD1 identical over 10 bases. The CDR3 spans 15 residues. The V gene's germline CDR1 is MNHEY and CDR2 SMNVEV (reference sequence). V lost 0 bases, J lost 3 bases, and 1 base stayed unmatched. CDR3 region: CASSLSDRGDYGYTF. The DNA of the CDR3 is TGTGCCAGCAGTTTATCGGACAGGGGGGACTATGGCTACACCTTC.

This sequence joins TRBV20-1 and TRBJ2-3; TRBD2 aligns across 14 bases. CDR1 and CDR2 from the germline V gene are DFQATT and SNEGSKA (reference sequence). After removal of 1 base from V and 4 bases from J, the junction contained 10 bases not matched to a gene. CDR3 length: 18 amino acids. This CDR3 reads CSARVKGLAGAGSDTQYF. In nucleotides, the CDR3 is TGCAGTGCTAGAGTTAAGGGACTAGCGGGGGCCGGGTCAGATACGCAGTATTTT.

This clonotype came up a few times. V is TRBV4-1 and J is TRBJ2-1; 15 bases are a match to TRBD2. V lost 4 bases and J lost 7; bases outside the gene matches: 17. CDR3 length equals 20 residues. From germline, CDR1 is MGHRA and CDR2 YSYEKL. The CDR3 here is CASSPYSGLAGGLSWNEQFF. The CDR3 coding sequence is TGCGCCAGCAGCCCCTATTCCGGACTAGCGGGGGGGCTTTCATGGAATGAGCAGTTCTTC.

This clonotype was seen once. The rearrangement uses TRBV27 and TRBJ2-7, with D possibly matching TRBD1 (6 bases). Germline CDR1 MNHEY, CDR2 SMNVEV (reference sequence). This CDR3 comprises 15 residues. V lost 5 bases and J 4 bases, leaving 18 bases between the germline ends. As DNA, the CDR3 is TGTGCCAGCAGTGAGACAGGCAGGTCATATTACGAGCAGTACTTC. Protein: CASSETGRSYYEQYF.

The chain joins TRBV27 to TRBJ2-1; D is uncertain. V lost 3 bases to trimming and J lost 1 base, with 7 bases between them. The CDR3 has 14 amino acids. From germline, CDR1 is MNHEY and CDR2 SMNVEV (reference sequence). CDR3 sequence (DNA): TGTGCCAGCAGTTTTTCGCGGTCCTACAATGAGCAGTTCTTC. Protein sequence: CASSFSRSYNEQFF.

At least ten counts were recorded for this clonotype. This chain joins TRBV12-3 or TRBV12-4 and TRBJ2-7, with D hard to call. This CDR3 contains 12 residues. The V and J ends lost 5 bases and 4 bases respectively, with 9 bases between them. The CDR3 coding sequence is TGTGCCAGCAGTGTCGCCGGTTACGAGCAGTACTTC. Amino acid sequence: CASSVAGYEQYF.

This chain links TRBV5-1 with TRBJ2-5, with D tentatively TRBD1 or TRBD2 (5 bases each). The assigned J gene may be wrong: the sequence end matches TRBJ2-7 better. The germline gives CDR1 SGHRS, CDR2 YFSETQ. The CDR3 is 15 residues long. The CDR3 loop reads CASSRGRLALDEQYF. CDR3 coding DNA: TGCGCCAGCAGCCGGGGCCGACTGGCTCTCGACGAGCAGTACTTC.

Concerning this clonotype: One end of the junction does not line up with germline, which may come from a read error. The V and J genes are TRBV13 and TRBJ2-2; D gene unclear. This CDR3 has 15 residues. Per the germline V gene, CDR1 is PRHDT and CDR2 is FYEKMQ (reference sequence). Written as DNA, the CDR3 is TGTGCCCGCAGCTTAACCCCCCAGAACACCGGGGAGCTGTTTTTT. It yields the protein CARSLTPQNTGELFF.

This clonotype has more than one count but fewer than ten. The chain employs TRBV30 and TRBJ2-1; TRBD2 agrees at 11 bases. From germline, CDR1 is GTSNPN and CDR2 SVGIG (reference sequence). This CDR3 contains 16 residues. V lost 3 bases and J lost 5; bases outside the gene matches: 9. CDR3 amino acids: CAWSLFSGGAHNEQFF. CDR3 bases: TGTGCCTGGAGCCTTTTTAGCGGGGGGGCCCACAATGAGCAGTTCTTC.

V gene TRBV27 combines with J gene TRBJ1-1; 7 positions agree with TRBD1. This CDR3 region has 17 residues. V dropped 6 bases and J dropped 0; count of bases not matched to a gene: 13. Germline values: CDR1 MNHEY, CDR2 SMNVEV (reference sequence). The CDR3 coding sequence is TGTGCCAGCAGCTATGCCATGGGGACAGTCATGAACACTGAAGCTTTCTTT. It encodes CASSYAMGTVMNTEAFF.

This clonotype was seen only a few times. The genes are TRBV28 and TRBJ1-6; TRBD1 aligns across 8 bases. CDR1 is MDHEN and CDR2 is SYDVKM in the germline V gene. With 3 bases clipped from V and 0 bases from J, the junction kept 1 base outside the gene matches. This CDR3 is 16 amino acids long. CDR3 nucleotide sequence: TGTGCCAGCAGTTTCGGACAGGGCTCCTATAATTCACCCCTCCACTTT. Its translation: CASSFGQGSYNSPLHF.

This sequence joins TRBV12-3 or TRBV12-4 and TRBJ1-3; D is undetermined. The CDR3 has 13 residues. Trimming took off 7 bases at V and 5 bases at J, with 12 bases between the two ends. This chain's CDR3 is CASTSDGRNTIYF. As DNA, the CDR3 is TGTGCCAGCACCTCGGACGGAAGAAACACCATATATTTT.

The V call is TRBV6-1, the J call TRBJ2-1, with TRBD2 matching 9 bases. Trimming at V came to 1 base and at J to 4 bases, leaving 14 bases not matched to a gene. Germline lookup yields CDR1 MNHNS and CDR2 SASEGT. The length of the CDR3 is 19 residues. The CDR3 DNA sequence: TGTGCCAGCAGTGAAGGGGTTAGCGGGAGCGAAACTAAGTACAATGAGCAGTTCTTC. Protein product: CASSEGVSGSETKYNEQFF.

This clonotype was seen a few times. This chain links TRBV6-2 or TRBV6-3 with TRBJ2-7, with 10 bases that match TRBD2. The ends lost 6 bases at V and 4 bases at J; junction bases unmatched: 9. The V gene's germline CDR1 is MNHEY and CDR2 SVGEGT. This CDR3 contains 15 residues. The DNA for the CDR3 is TGTGCCAGCAGCGATCGAGCGGGAGGGCCTTACGAGCAGTACTTC. Translated: CASSDRAGGPYEQYF.

Turning to this clonotype: One end of the junction does not line up with germline, which may come from a read error. The J gene is TRBJ1-4, the V gene TRBV28; a weak D match, TRBD1 (5 bases). This CDR3 has 13 amino acids. Per the germline V gene, CDR1 is MDHEN and CDR2 is SYDVKM. The CDR3 loop reads CASSRERGEKPFF. CDR3 DNA sequence: TGTGCCAGCAGTCGCGAACGAGGGGAAAAACCGTTTTTT.

This clonotype was seen a handful of times. V usage is TRBV7-2 and J usage is TRBJ2-3, with 13 positions matching TRBD2. Germline-derived CDR1 and CDR2 are SGHTA and FQGNSA. V lost 7 bases and J lost 4; bases outside the gene matches: 5. The CDR3 consists of 15 residues. The CDR3: CASTLGLAGSDTQYF. The CDR3 bases are TGTGCCAGCACCTTGGGACTAGCGGGATCAGATACGCAGTATTTT.

The chain is built from TRBV27 and TRBJ2-1; 8 bases line up with TRBD2. The CDR3 extends over 16 amino acids. The trim removed 3 bases at V and 7 bases at J, leaving 11 bases unmatched. Germline V gene data show CDR1 as MNHEY and CDR2 as SMNVEV (reference sequence). CDR3 coding DNA: TGTGCCAGCAGTTTCATGGCGGGAGGAAAGGGGAATGAGCAGTTCTTC. It specifies CASSFMAGGKGNEQFF.

The chain links TRBV25-1 to TRBJ1-2; possible D gene TRBD1, 5 bases. CDR3 length: 16 amino acids. Germline V gene sequence: CDR1 MGHDK, CDR2 SYGVNS. Trimming left V 2 bases short and J 7 bases short, with 20 bases between. The CDR3 reads CASSERGSGEGSGYTF. CDR3 DNA: TGTGCCAGCAGTGAAAGGGGAAGTGGGGAAGGGTCTGGCTACACCTTC.

This chain links TRBV25-1 with TRBJ1-2; D call uncertain. The CDR3 is made up of 13 amino acids. Trimming stripped 5 bases from V and 0 bases from J, with 7 bases between. Per the germline V gene, CDR1 is MGHDK and CDR2 is SYGVNS. The CDR3 nucleotides are TGTGCCAGCAGTAATTTCGCTAACTATGGCTACACCTTC. Amino acid sequence: CASSNFANYGYTF.